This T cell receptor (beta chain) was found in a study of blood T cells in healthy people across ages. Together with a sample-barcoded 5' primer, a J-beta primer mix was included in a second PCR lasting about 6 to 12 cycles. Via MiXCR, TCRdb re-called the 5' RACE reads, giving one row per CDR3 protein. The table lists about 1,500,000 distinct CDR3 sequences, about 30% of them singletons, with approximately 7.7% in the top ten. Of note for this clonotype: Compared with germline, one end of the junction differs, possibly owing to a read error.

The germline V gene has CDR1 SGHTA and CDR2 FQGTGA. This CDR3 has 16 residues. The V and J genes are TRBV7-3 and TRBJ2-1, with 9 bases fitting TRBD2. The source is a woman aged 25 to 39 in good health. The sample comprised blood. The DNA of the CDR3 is TGTACCAGCAGCCTGAAGTTGGGACTAGCAAGCGATGAGCAGTTCTTC. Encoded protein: CTSSLKLGLASDEQFF.